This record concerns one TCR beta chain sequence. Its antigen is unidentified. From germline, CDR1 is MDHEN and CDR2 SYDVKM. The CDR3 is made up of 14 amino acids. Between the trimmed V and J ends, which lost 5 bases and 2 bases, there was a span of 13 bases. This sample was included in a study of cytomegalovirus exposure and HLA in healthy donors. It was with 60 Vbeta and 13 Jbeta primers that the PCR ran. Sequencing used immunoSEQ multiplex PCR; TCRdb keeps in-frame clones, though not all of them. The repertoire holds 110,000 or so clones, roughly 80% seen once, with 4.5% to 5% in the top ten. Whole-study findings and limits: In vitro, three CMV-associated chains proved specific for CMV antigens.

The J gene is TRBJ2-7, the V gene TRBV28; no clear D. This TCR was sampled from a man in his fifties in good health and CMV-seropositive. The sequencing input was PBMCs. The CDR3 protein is CASSPDPLAYEQYF. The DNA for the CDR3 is TGTGCCAGCAGTCCAGACCCCCTAGCCTACGAGCAGTACTTC.